This T cell receptor (beta chain) was identified in a study of T cell repertoires in cytomegalovirus infection. TCRdb recomputed calls from the reads with MiXCR, one row per CDR3 protein. The sample comprises around 310,000 distinct CDR3 sequences, 25% to 35% of which are singletons, and around 20% rests with the top ten. Points on this clonotype: Its matching antigen is unknown.

The V gene's germline CDR1 is SGHVT and CDR2 SQSDAQ. This CDR3 is 15 amino acids long. The V and J ends lost 5 bases and 3 bases respectively, with 14 bases between them. The sample in question was cultured PBMCs, obtained from culture after CMV antigen stimulation. V gene TRBV7-4 combines with J gene TRBJ1-5; D call uncertain. This receptor was obtained from a human donor in good health (CMV status not recorded). Some clones in this sample may be carry-over from other donors' samples. In DNA form, the CDR3 reads TGTGCCAGCAGCCTGTATAAGGGTGACAATCAGCCCCAGCATTTT. Protein: CASSLYKGDNQPQHF. The full variable domain, in which reference TRBV7-4 and TRBJ1-5 provide the parts outside the CDR3, is GAGVSQSPRYKVAKRGRDVALRCDSISGHVTLYWYRQTLGQGSEVLTYSQSDAQRDKSGRPSGRFSAERPERSVSTLKIQRTEQGDSAVYLCASSLYKGDNQPQHFGDGTRLSIL.